This T cell receptor (beta chain) was captured in a study of cytomegalovirus exposure and HLA in healthy donors. Findings and caveats of the study: In vitro assays verified that a few CMV-associated chains recognized CMV antigens specifically. Analysis was carried out at a later point, and it linked a missense DCLRE1C variant to TCR beta V- and J-gene trimming.

In its sample, this clone was seen once. Its antigen is unknown. This CDR3 contains 14 residues. The germline V gene has CDR1 KGHSH and CDR2 LQKENI. V was cut by 3 bases and J by 3 bases, with 9 bases left in between. PCR was performed using 60 Vbeta and 13 Jbeta primers. The method was immunoSEQ multiplex PCR; TCRdb's version includes in-frame clones alone and lacks a portion of them. The sample includes 150,000 to 200,000 clones, 65% to 70% of them seen just once. The V call is TRBV18, the J call TRBJ1-5; D is unclear. The sequence was collected from a man under 40 in good health and CMV-seropositive. The specimen sequenced was PBMCs. CDR3 nucleotide sequence: TGTGCCAGCTCACCTGAGGCTAACAATCAGCCCCAGCATTTT. It translates to CASSPEANNQPQHF.